Described below is a single TCR beta chain sequence and its context. The V and J ends lost 7 bases and 0 bases, in that order; junction bases with no gene match: 5. The CDR3 consists of 14 residues. Germline V CDR1 and CDR2: MNHEY, SVGAGI. This record belongs to a study of control samples from healthy donors and cancer patients. Some clones are missing from TCRdb's copy, which holds only in-frame ones; the method was immunoSEQ multiplex PCR. The sample consists of roughly 100,000 clones, about 90% of them appearing once. Material: blood. The sequence was collected from a woman aged 18-29 years in good health. The chain has TRBV6-5 and TRBJ2-7; 8 positions match TRBD1. The CDR3 DNA reads TGTGCCAGCACCGGACAGGGCTTCTCCTACGAGCAGTACTTC. This encodes CASTGQGFSYEQYF.